The clone carrying this T cell receptor (beta chain) was seen only once. With 1 base clipped from V and 9 bases from J, the junction kept 3 bases outside the gene matches. This CDR3 is built from 14 residues. Germline CDR1 is SGHTA and CDR2 is FQGNSA. It was with 60 Vbeta and 13 Jbeta primers that the PCR ran. Sequencing used immunoSEQ multiplex PCR; TCRdb keeps in-frame clones, though not all of them. The sample shows over 100,000 clones, roughly 79% of them seen only once. This sample is drawn from a study of cytomegalovirus exposure and HLA in healthy donors. Specimen: PBMCs. The chain links TRBV7-2 to TRBJ2-1, with TRBD2 identical over 10 bases. This clonotype originated in a woman aged 45-59 years in good health and CMV-seropositive. In DNA, the CDR3 is TGTGCCAGCAGCTTAGGAGCGGGGGGGCTTGAGCAGTTCTTC. Encoded protein: CASSLGAGGLEQFF.